These 3 T cell receptor beta chains share one sample of origin, sequenced in a study of graft-versus-host responses after intestinal transplantation. TCRdb keeps only in-frame clones here, not all; method: immunoSEQ multiplex PCR. The sample carries some 44,000 clones, about 95% recorded once. Source: PBMCs, taken approximately 350 days after intestinal transplant. Source of these receptors: a human patient who received an intestinal transplant, so some T cells may come from the graft donor.

V and J are TRBV2 and TRBJ1-5; D remains ambiguous. The germline gives CDR1 SNHLY, CDR2 FYNNEI. V lost 2 bases to trimming and J lost 4 bases, with 12 bases between them. This CDR3 comprises 15 residues. The CDR3 loop reads CASSESGRINQPQHF. CDR3 nucleotides: TGTGCCAGCAGTGAATCTGGACGGATTAATCAGCCCCAGCATTTT.

CDR3 region: CASSKLRAWGNEQFF. The CDR3 coding sequence is TGTGCCAGCAGCAAGCTGCGGGCCTGGGGGAATGAGCAGTTCTTC. The chain combines TRBV7-9 with TRBJ2-1, with D perhaps given as TRBD1 or TRBD2 (5 bases each). The CDR3 sequence is 15 residues long. The V gene's germline CDR1 is SEHNR and CDR2 FQNEAQ (reference sequence). Trimming took off 5 bases at V and 7 bases at J, with 18 bases between the two ends. Based on the CDR3 plus reference TRBV7-9 and TRBJ2-1, the full variable domain is DTGVSQNPRHKITKRGQNVTFRCDPISEHNRLYWYRQTLGQGPEFLTYFQNEAQLEKSRLLSDRFSAERPKGSFSTLEIQRTEQGDSAMYLCASSKLRAWGNEQFFGPGTRLTVL.

V usage is TRBV5-5 and J usage is TRBJ2-5, with TRBD1 as a possible D gene (6 bases). The J call is uncertain, as TRBJ2-7 better fits the DNA end. The CDR3 extends over 17 amino acids. Germline V gene data show CDR1 as SGHKS and CDR2 as YYEKEE (reference sequence). CDR3 amino acids: CASSYRSGVGSSYEQYF. CDR3 coding DNA: TGTGCCAGCAGCTATCGGTCAGGGGTCGGTAGCTCCTACGAGCAGTACTTC.